This entry is about one TCR beta chain. Its antigen is still unknown. Qualities for individual bases were not recorded, and no much larger clone is one base off. These data come from a study of blood T cell repertoires in COVID-19 (TCRdb year 2020). Looking at the study overall: Collaborator samples came from the United States, Italy and Spain and covered acute and convalescent phases of COVID-19. Where available, HLA class I and class II types were obtained from metadata supplied by the sample provider rather than from assay-based typing. The material from the prospective study consisted of cDNA or gDNA derived from T cells, B-cell-depleted T cells, or PBMCs. The dataset comprised deeply sampled blood TCRbeta repertoires from subjects exposed to, actively infected with, or recovered from COVID-19. The repertoires were released in a freely available public database intended as a resource for research on the immune response to SARS-CoV-2. Samples came from the ongoing ImmuneRACE study (first 160 participants) plus 1,254 subjects from 6 global collaborators. A de-identified subject ID, COVID-19 status, age in years and sex were almost always included in the sample metadata.

The paper as a whole reports these results and caveats: The amount of clinical and demographic metadata varied by source and participant and was provided uncurated.

TCRbeta CDR3 regions were amplified from genomic DNA using the immunoSEQ Assay, a bias-controlled multiplex PCR. As for the original processing: The number of nucleated cells in each sample was estimated by amplification of reference gene primers within the assay. To quantify the absolute abundance of each unique TCRbeta CDR3 rearrangement, sequence reads were collapsed and filtered. For each sample, productive Simpson clonality was calculated as the square root of Simpson's diversity index over productive rearrangements. Drawn from immuneACCESS, this table holds only the in-frame rearrangements with V and J called that TCRdb kept. Clones are partly lost; checked studies trace under half to an unresolved V gene and leave the rest unexplained. V and J calls and clone size follow that table, whereas D and trimming were derived from the DNA. This sample comprises about 320,000 clones, more than 90% of them detected only once. Around 4.2% of the sample is held by the ten biggest clonotypes.

Enrolling through a virtual design, the prospective study's participants ranged in age from roughly 18 to 95 years and lived across 24 United States geographic areas. In the prospective study, cohorts were assigned on the basis of participant-reported clinical history obtained from a screening survey and a study questionnaire. A participant counted as exposed if, within 2 weeks of entering the study, that participant had been in contact with someone who had a PCR-confirmed or clinician-diagnosed COVID-19 case. In the prospective study, mobile phlebotomists collected whole blood, serum and a nasopharyngeal or oropharyngeal swab from each participant. Over an approximately 2-month period, participants in the prospective study had the option of providing additional blood draws and questionnaires. Before DNA extraction, prospective study blood samples were shipped either frozen or at room temperature.

This sequence originates from a woman under 40 who had been exposed to COVID-19. The sample was PBMCs or T cells enriched from blood (not recorded which).

The CDR3: CASSQDDLPSSYNEQFF. The base sequence is TGCGCCAGCAGCCAAGATGATCTACCGAGCTCCTACAATGAGCAGTTCTTC. Recombination linked TRBV4-1 to TRBJ2-1, with the D gene not clear enough to name. At the junction V is shortened by 0 bases and J by 0 bases, with 12 bases in between. CDR1 and CDR2 were assigned from the germline V gene as MGHRA and YSYEKL. There are 17 amino acids in the CDR3, from cysteine to phenylalanine inclusive. Just the 51-base CDR3 DNA is kept, in frame starting at base 1.